What follows is one TCR beta chain and its context. The antigen it recognizes is unknown. Within one base of it there is no much larger clone, and no base qualities were kept. Libraries came from the immunoSEQ multiplex PCR assay. For the multiplex PCR, a mixture combining 60 forward primers for TCR Vbeta segments and 13 reverse primers for TCR Jbeta segments was used. Amplification of the CDR3 region of rearranged TCR beta genes was performed with a multiplex PCR assay on genomic DNA. Amplified TCR beta libraries were sequenced as 87-base-pair reads on the Illumina HiSeq System. On the authors' methods: In a later analysis, 70 million to 95 million unique TCR beta chains were counted across the approximately 620 repertoires, and roughly 11 million of these chains were shared by at least two donors. Raw reads were error-corrected and collapsed into unique sequences with a nearest-neighbor algorithm that merged closely related sequences to remove PCR and sequencing errors. To assign V, D and J gene segments, CDR3 sequences were aligned to IMGT reference sequences. For a sequence to be retained, at least a six-nucleotide match to both a V gene segment and a J gene segment was required. Rearrangements were called productive when the CDR3 lacked stop codons and stayed in frame with V and J; all others were non-productive. CDR3 was defined by IMGT convention, running from the second conserved V-encoded cysteine to the conserved J-encoded phenylalanine. In an earlier analysis of 500 to 650 of the donors, sequences lacking an unambiguous match to a single V gene segment were excluded. An earlier analysis of fewer than 750 of the donors classified V segments as functional when productive rearrangements were above 56.7% and as segregating when the standard deviation between donors was above 5%. A statistical classification framework was developed to diagnose cytomegalovirus status using the catalog of TCR beta chain sequences. In a later analysis, TCR nucleotide sequences were compared against IMGT/GENE-DB human TR gene sequences so that V and J genes could be assigned. In a later analysis, CDR3 sequences and most-parsimonious VDJ recombination scenarios were assigned using the TCRdist pipeline. In a later analysis, each TCR beta chain was defined by its CDR3 amino acid sequence together with its V-gene family, and reads lacking a unique V-gene family were excluded. In a later analysis, around 600 highly shared, low-generation-probability nucleotide sequences were removed to address suspected cross-contamination and a sequencing artifact. In a later analysis, a clonal expansion index for each public chain was calculated from normalized within-repertoire ranks of inferred template counts. A later analysis computed generation probabilities with a VDJ recombination model fitted to out-of-frame rearrangements, and checked the results against IGoR. A later analysis scored TCR-TCR, TCR-HLA and TCR-CMV co-occurrence with hypergeometric tests, applying a repertoire-size bias correction to TCR pairs. In a later analysis, false discovery rates were estimated by permuting HLA or CMV assignments 20 times. In a later analysis, co-occurring TCRs were grouped using DBSCAN, with TCRdist sequence similarity added in when clustering inside HLA-allele-positive subsets. Co-occurrence clustering excluded repertoires with fewer than 30,000 or more than 120,000 public chains, plus five with anomalous nucleotide sharing. TCRdb provides this immuneACCESS table in a form limited to in-frame rearrangements. Some clones are lacking; in checked studies, under half of them reflect an unresolved V gene, and why the rest are absent is not known. V, J and clone size are taken as reported in that table, and D and trimming were inferred from the DNA itself. For this sample the table gives some 140,000 clones, of which 76% were detected only once. The top ten constitute 2.5% to 3.5% of the sample.

This entry comes from a study of cytomegalovirus exposure and HLA in healthy donors (dated by TCRdb to the late 2010s). Concerning the study at large: In an earlier analysis of several hundred of the donors, approximately 300 Gb of sequence data and 90 million to 130 million unique TCR beta sequences from about 190 million T cells were reported. About 280 gigabases of sequencing data and about 92 million unique TCR sequences made up an early release that covered 500 to 700 HLA-typed donors. Of the roughly 430 genotyped donors, approximately 80% fell in the genetic ancestry cluster associated with self-reported Caucasian donors. The study was designed to test whether signatures of past pathogen exposure could be identified by cataloging public T cell receptors. The study profiled the T cell repertoires of under 700 subjects by immunosequencing and related them to cytomegalovirus serostatus. A separate validation cohort of roughly 130 different subjects was used in addition to the approximately 700-subject first cohort. To predict cytomegalovirus infection status, the study combined high-throughput TCR immunosequencing, statistical association of individual TCRs with disease status, and machine learning. A later analysis re-examined previously published TCR beta repertoires from around 670 donors and added high-resolution HLA genotyping to investigate patterns of TCR occurrence. In the later analysis, no new phenotypic data were used to find candidate immune exposures; instead, reliance was placed on TCR beta sequences and their occurrence across donors. An earlier analysis of 587 of the donors used high-throughput TCR beta sequencing to judge whether each TCR beta V gene segment behaved as functional or pseudogenic. Donor age, sex, ethnicity and CMV serostatus were compiled together with the repertoire data. In a later genetic analysis, genome-wide SNP genotypes for 398 of the 666 donors were used, and that subset was treated as a discovery cohort. All discovery cohort repertoires had been generated using a single sequencing platform. HLA typing included class I and class II loci at four-digit resolution. The number of donors typed differed by locus, with roughly 620-630 for A, B, C, DRB1 and DQB1, around 500 for DQA1, 600 to 610 for DPA1, and some 440 for DPB1. Four or five DR-DQ haplotypes were handled as single units for association and clustering because linkage in the cohort was strong. Among 398 genotyped donors of the cohort, an average of around 240,000 unique TCR beta nucleotide sequences was sequenced per donor, of which about 19% were non-productive. Broad study findings and their caveats: Three of the identified cytomegalovirus-associated TCR beta chains were confirmed in vitro to be specific for cytomegalovirus antigens. In a later genetic analysis, a missense DCLRE1C variant was associated with V-gene and J-gene trimming of TCR beta chains, and the association was replicated in an independent cohort. A further reported finding was that TCR beta sequences accurately predicted the HLA-A and HLA-B alleles for most subjects in the first cohort. The earlier analysis of 587 of the donors excluded some 16 rarely observed V segments, including chromosome 9 orphons, because counts were too low. The study gave a list of around 170 TCR beta chains associated with cytomegalovirus. At a false discovery rate of 0.05, a later analysis linked 16,951 TCR beta sequences to specific HLA alleles. Assigning TCR associations to individual alleles was difficult when HLA alleles, especially DR and DQ, strongly co-occurred. According to a later genetic analysis, donors in an Asian-associated ancestry cluster had fewer N-insertions in productive TCRs than the roughly 660-donor mean. In a later analysis, most CMV-associated TCR beta chains were found to appear HLA-restricted, with HLA associations seemingly driven largely by CMV exposure. The cohort was sequenced for TCR beta chains only, and without alpha or paired-chain data the features that could be detected were limited. According to a later analysis, TCR association rates differed among HLA loci, with DRB1 alleles showing the most associated TCRs and HLA-C alleles showing the fewest. Some IMGT-functional V segments, including TRBV6-2 and TRBV6-3, could not be distinguished by the 87-base-pair reads and were therefore excluded. Because HLA typing was missing for some donors at each locus, association tests included only the typed subset. According to the authors, the approach could potentially be generalized to other disease states and immunological phenotypes. Correlated functional status among segregating V segments might reflect linkage disequilibrium, but an unknown experimental factor could not be ruled out. Broadly in line with IMGT annotations, most TCR beta V segments showed up in productive rearrangements about 87% or about 30% of the time in an earlier analysis of 587 of the donors. CMV serostatus was the only immune exposure information available for the cohort. The classifier was reported to diagnose cytomegalovirus status with high specificity and sensitivity in both the original and validation cohorts. Presence/absence analyses assumed roughly uniform sequencing depth across donors, an assumption that may not hold. While some public TCRs were present in many individuals, most TCR sequences turned up only very rarely across donors. In a later analysis, several top co-occurrence clusters were reported to appear linked to parvovirus B19, influenza, CMV and Epstein-Barr virus. A cluster of highly shared sequence variants was judged likely to be a technical artifact of the sequencing pipeline. In a later analysis, HLA-associated TCR beta chains showed more clonal expansion and lower generation probabilities than non-associated chains that were equally common.

The cohort comprised 666 healthy bone marrow donors. At the time of sampling, all cohort members were nominally healthy, though unrecorded immune exposures were likely present. The donor tested CMV seronegative and was one of the 352 seronegative cohort members. A peripheral blood sample was provided by each donor, and peripheral blood mononuclear cells were used for TCR beta sequencing. The Qiagen DNeasy Blood Extraction Kit was used to extract genomic DNA from the blood cell samples. From its cysteine to its phenylalanine, the CDR3 spans 14 amino acids. Only the CDR3 DNA is retained, 42 bases long and in frame from the first base. Looking up the germline V gene yields CDR1 ENHRY and CDR2 SYGVKD. Trimming at the junction amounts to 6 bases on V and 6 bases on J, and the germline ends lie 14 bases apart.

Rearrangement joined TRBV10-3 to TRBJ1-4; D gene: possibly TRBD1, on 5 matching bases. The TCR originated in a man aged 40-49 years in good health and CMV-seronegative. The sequenced sample consisted of PBMCs. The CDR3 here reads CAIRERVGDEKLFF. The DNA sequence follows: TGTGCCATCAGGGAGAGGGTAGGGGATGAAAAACTGTTTTTT.